A single sample is the source of the 18 T cell receptor beta chains below, sequenced in a study of T cells after yellow fever vaccination. TCRdb itself ran the 5' RACE reads through MiXCR, one entry per CDR3 protein. Of 450,000 to 550,000 distinct CDR3 sequences detected, just over 20% appear once; the ten largest clones hold roughly a sixth. The specimen was PBMCs, collected roughly 23 days after the first yellow fever vaccination. These receptors originate from a man between 18 and 35 years old who received the YFV17D yellow fever vaccine.

The sample holds a few counts of this clonotype. The chain uses TRBV29-1 and TRBJ1-4; no firm D call. Trimming left V 6 bases short and J 0 bases short, with 11 bases between. Germline CDR1 is SQVTM and CDR2 is ANQGSEA. The CDR3 loop spans 14 amino acids. The DNA of the CDR3 is TGCAGCGTCGGGGAAGTTGCAACTAATGAAAAACTGTTTTTT. Protein product: CSVGEVATNEKLFF.

This chain links TRBV12-3 or TRBV12-4 with TRBJ2-5; TRBD1 matches 8 bases. This CDR3 has 16 residues. V lost 5 bases, J lost 2 bases, and 10 bases stayed unmatched. The CDR3 protein is CASSVQGEHLQETQYF. The CDR3 DNA sequence: TGTGCCAGCAGTGTACAGGGGGAGCACCTACAAGAGACCCAGTACTTC.

This clonotype was seen only a few times. V is TRBV19 and J is TRBJ1-2; 8 nucleotides match TRBD1. The CDR3 runs to 15 residues. Germline assignment: CDR1 LNHDA and CDR2 SQIVND (reference sequence). The V gene end was trimmed by 3 bases and the J gene end by 3 bases; junction bases not matched to a gene: 6. The CDR3 sequence is CASSIDRGTHYGYTF. CDR3 DNA: TGTGCCAGTAGTATCGACAGGGGAACCCACTATGGCTACACCTTC.

The V gene is TRBV7-9, the J gene TRBJ2-5, with D unclear. This CDR3 region has 15 residues. Trimming removed 1 base from V and 3 bases from J, with 12 bases in between. Germline V gene data show CDR1 as SEHNR and CDR2 as FQNEAQ (reference sequence). CDR3 nucleotide sequence: TGTGCCAGCAGCTTAGGGGTGAGGTGGAAAGAGACCCAGTACTTC. Its protein product is CASSLGVRWKETQYF.

This clonotype was observed a few times. This rearrangement joins TRBV6-1 to TRBJ2-5, with TRBD2 identical over 11 bases. V lost 6 bases and J lost 7; bases outside the gene matches: 7. CDR1 and CDR2 (germline): MNHNS, SASEGT. This CDR3 has 14 amino acids. The DNA of the CDR3 is TGTGCCAGCAGCGAGACTAGCGGGGACGGGACCCAGTACTTC. Translating it yields CASSETSGDGTQYF.

The chain combines TRBV6-2 or TRBV6-3 with TRBJ2-3; D possibly corresponds to TRBD2 (7 bases). Trimming took 2 bases from V and 1 from J, leaving 10 bases between them. Per the germline V gene, CDR1 is MNHEY and CDR2 is SVGEGT. This CDR3 is built from 15 residues. Here the CDR3 DNA reads TGTGCCAGCAGTTACGCGGGGGCCCGCACAGATACGCAGTATTTT. Translated: CASSYAGARTDTQYF.

The CDR3 bases are TGTGCCAGCAGCCCCCGGGGGTACCCCACCCTAATCGGAGCAAAACTGTTTTTT. Its translation is CASSPRGYPTLIGAKLFF. The rearrangement links TRBV27 to TRBJ1-4, with D maybe TRBD1 (5 bases). Germline V lookup: CDR1 MNHEY, CDR2 SMNVEV (reference sequence). The CDR3 is 18 amino acids. V lost 6 bases to trimming and J lost 10 bases, with 30 bases between them. Based on the CDR3 plus reference TRBV27 and TRBJ1-4, the full variable domain is EAQVTQNPRYLITVTGKKLTVTCSQNMNHEYMSWYRQDPGLGLRQIYYSMNVEVTDKGDVPEGYKVSRKEKRNFPLILESPSPNQTSLYFCASSPRGYPTLIGAKLFFGSGTQLSVL.

This clonotype was seen ten or more times. The J gene is TRBJ1-6, the V gene TRBV2, with 8 nucleotides matching TRBD1. J was trimmed by 9 bases and V by 4 bases; bases with no gene match: 2. Per germline, CDR1 SNHLY and CDR2 FYNNEI. The CDR3 spans 13 residues. CDR3 sequence reads: CASSGQGSSPLHF. The CDR3 DNA sequence: TGTGCCAGCAGTGGACAGGGGTCTTCACCCCTCCACTTT.

The chain couples TRBV7-9 to TRBJ2-1; D is possibly TRBD1 or TRBD2 (5 bases each). CDR3 length: 16 amino acids. Trimming shortened V by 2 bases and J by 0 bases, and 11 bases separated the two germline ends. CDR1 and CDR2 (germline): SEHNR, FQNEAQ (reference sequence). DNA for the CDR3: TGTGCCAGCAGCTTAACCTGGGGGAGCTCCTACAATGAGCAGTTCTTC. Translated: CASSLTWGSSYNEQFF.

DNA for the CDR3: TGTGCCAGCAGTGACCGGGACGGGACTTACGAGCAGTACGTC. The encoded protein is CASSDRDGTYEQYV. The chain employs TRBV6-4 and TRBJ2-7, with D perhaps matching TRBD2 (6 bases). The CDR3 is 14 residues long. The V gene's germline CDR1 is MRHNA and CDR2 SNTAGT. The V gene lost 2 bases and the J gene lost 4 bases, with 12 bases spanning the gap.

This clonotype was detected a few times. The chain recombines TRBV5-1 with TRBJ2-7; D gene unclear. Germline V lookup: CDR1 SGHRS, CDR2 YFSETQ. The length of the CDR3 is 13 residues. V shed 4 bases and J shed 1 base, with 9 bases lying between them. CDR3 protein: CASSPLGSYEQYF. In nucleotides, the CDR3 is TGCGCCAGCAGCCCCCTGGGGTCCTACGAGCAGTACTTC.

J is TRBJ2-3 and V is TRBV18; tentatively, D is TRBD1 or TRBD2 (5 bases each). The V gene's germline CDR1 is KGHSH and CDR2 LQKENI. The CDR3 sequence is 13 residues long. Trimming stripped 7 bases from V and 1 base from J, with 9 bases between. The CDR3 DNA is TGTGCCAGCTTGATGGGGGGCACAGATACGCAGTATTTT. This gives the protein CASLMGGTDTQYF.

J is TRBJ2-4 and V is TRBV11-2, with D possibly TRBD1 on 5 matching bases. Germline CDR1 reads SGHAT; CDR2 reads FQNNGV. This CDR3 region has 17 residues. Trimming pared 7 bases from V and 0 bases from J, leaving 19 bases between. The CDR3 bases are TGTGCCAGCACTAATAGAATGTCCGACAGAGCCAAAAACATTCAGTACTTC. Translating gives CASTNRMSDRAKNIQYF.

This clonotype was observed a handful of times. This chain connects TRBV20-1 to TRBJ2-3; 10 bases line up with TRBD2. J gave up 0 bases and V 4 bases, and 10 bases lay outside the gene matches. Germline V gene lookup returns CDR1 DFQATT and CDR2 SNEGSKA (reference sequence). The CDR3 spans 17 residues. The CDR3 DNA sequence: TGCAGTGCTAAGGGGGCTAGCGGGGGCCTTAGCACAGATACGCAGTATTTT. Translation gives CSAKGASGGLSTDTQYF.

This clonotype occurred a few times. The V call is TRBV4-2, the J call TRBJ2-3, with D possibly matching TRBD2 (6 bases). The CDR3 spans 15 residues. Germline V gene sequence: CDR1 LGHNA, CDR2 YNFKEQ. V was pared by 1 base and J by 4 bases, with 12 bases between. As DNA, the CDR3 is TGTGCCAGCAGCCAAGGGGGCGGGGTTGCAGATACGCAGTATTTT. It translates to CASSQGGGVADTQYF.

The chain uses TRBV18 and TRBJ2-1, with TRBD1 matching 9 bases. CDR1 is KGHSH and CDR2 is LQKENI in the germline V gene. The CDR3 consists of 17 residues. The trim removed 0 bases at V and 9 bases at J, leaving 12 bases unmatched. The CDR3 DNA follows: TGTGCCAGCTCACCACCAACAGGGGGCAGTATCGGGAGTGAGCAGTTCTTC. Translation gives CASSPPTGGSIGSEQFF.

There are a few counts of this clonotype. The J gene is TRBJ2-3, the V gene TRBV3-1; 7 nucleotides align to TRBD1. Unmatched junction bases numbered 21, after V lost 4 bases and J lost 8 bases. The CDR3 totals 18 residues. CDR1 and CDR2 (germline): LGHDT, YNNKEL (reference sequence). Written as DNA, the CDR3 is TGTGCCAGCAGCCTGCTTGCCTTGATAAACAGGGGAGCAGGTACGCAGTATTTT. The encoded protein is CASSLLALINRGAGTQYF.

This sequence joins TRBV3-1 and TRBJ2-7, with D tentatively TRBD1 (6 bases). Germline V gene lookup returns CDR1 LGHDT and CDR2 YNNKEL (reference sequence). Trimming took off 1 base at V and 4 bases at J, with 14 bases between the two ends. The CDR3 has 15 residues. The CDR3 region is CASSQGSGVIYEQYF. In DNA, the CDR3 is TGTGCCAGCAGCCAAGGGTCAGGGGTTATTTACGAGCAGTACTTC.